The 21 T cell receptor beta chains listed next were all sequenced from one sample in a study of siplizumab effects on memory and regulatory T cells. Generated by immunoSEQ multiplex PCR, the TCRdb table keeps only in-frame clones and is missing some. The sample holds some 100,000 clones, under 95% seen once. The sequenced material came from CD8+ T cells sorted from blood. The receptors originated from a human donor in good health.

J is TRBJ2-1 and V is TRBV6-6, with D perhaps matching TRBD2 (6 bases). CDR1 is MNHNY, CDR2 SVGAGI, per germline (reference sequence). Trimming cost V 3 bases and J 10 bases, with 13 bases left between them. This CDR3 contains 13 residues. The CDR3 region is CASSYLGGYEQFF. The CDR3 nucleotides read TGTGCCAGCAGTTATCTGGGAGGTTACGAGCAGTTCTTC.

V and J are TRBV27 and TRBJ2-1, with D tentatively TRBD2 (6 bases). V was pared by 4 bases and J by 5 bases, with 9 bases between. This CDR3 spans 13 amino acids. CDR1 is MNHEY and CDR2 is SMNVEV in the germline V gene (reference sequence). The CDR3 loop reads CASSWGEDNEQFF. CDR3 DNA sequence: TGTGCCAGCAGTTGGGGGGAGGACAATGAGCAGTTCTTC.

The V gene is TRBV11-3, the J gene TRBJ2-2; no definite D call. Germline CDR1 is SGHNT and CDR2 is YENEEA. The V and J ends lost 6 bases and 3 bases respectively, with 11 bases between them. This CDR3 spans 14 amino acids. CDR3 coding DNA: TGTGCCAGCAGGCTTCGCGGTCACACCGGGGAGCTGTTTTTT. Protein sequence: CASRLRGHTGELFF.

This clone was seen a single time. The CDR3 sequence is CASSGDRMNTEAFF. The CDR3 nucleotides read TGCGCCAGCAGCGGGGACCGAATGAACACTGAAGCTTTCTTT. V usage is TRBV5-1 and J usage is TRBJ1-1; D may be TRBD1 (5 bases). The CDR3 covers 14 residues. Trimming took off 4 bases at V and 0 bases at J, with 10 bases between the two ends. Germline V gene sequence: CDR1 SGHRS, CDR2 YFSETQ.

The gene calls are TRBV6-5 and TRBJ1-1, with 9 bases matching TRBD1. CDR3 length: 15 residues. V lost 0 bases and J lost 5; bases outside the gene matches: 4. CDR1 and CDR2 from the germline V gene are MNHEY and SVGAGI. The CDR3 DNA sequence: TGTGCCAGCAGTTACTCGACAGGGGGATTTACTGAAGCTTTCTTT. It translates to CASSYSTGGFTEAFF.

The rearrangement uses TRBV30 and TRBJ2-1; TRBD1 agrees at 9 bases. Germline loops: CDR1 GTSNPN, CDR2 SVGIG (reference sequence). The CDR3 covers 15 residues. Trimming cost V 3 bases and J 8 bases; bases outside gene matches: 11. The CDR3 loop is CAWSAGTGSLDEQFF. In DNA, the CDR3 is TGTGCCTGGAGCGCTGGGACAGGGAGTCTCGATGAGCAGTTCTTC.

This clone was observed a single time. In DNA, the CDR3 is TGTGCCTGGAGTCAGGGACAGGGGGACGCCGGGGAGCTGTTTTTT. It specifies CAWSQGQGDAGELFF. The V gene is TRBV30, the J gene TRBJ2-2; TRBD1 matches at 11 bases. CDR1 is GTSNPN, CDR2 SVGIG, per germline (reference sequence). The V and J ends lost 2 bases and 6 bases, in that order; junction bases with no gene match: 5. This CDR3 is 15 amino acids long. Combining the CDR3 with reference TRBV30 and TRBJ2-2 gives the whole variable domain SQTIHQWPATLVQPVGSPLSLECTVEGTSNPNLYWYRQAAGRGLQLLFYSVGIGQISSEVPQNLSASRPQDRQFILSSKKLLLSDSGFYLCAWSQGQGDAGELFFGEGSRLTVL.

J is TRBJ2-1 and V is TRBV13; 8 bases line up with TRBD2. This CDR3 region has 12 residues. Trimming took 4 bases from V and 10 from J; bases not matched to a gene: 3. The germline gives CDR1 PRHDT, CDR2 FYEKMQ (reference sequence). CDR3 sequence (DNA): TGTGCCAGCAGCTCCGAGCGGGGGGAGCAGTTCTTC. This sequence encodes CASSSERGEQFF.

This rearrangement joins TRBV6-1 to TRBJ1-4; D ambiguous. Germline values: CDR1 MNHNS, CDR2 SASEGT. This CDR3 is built from 15 residues. Trimming took off 5 bases at V and 0 bases at J, with 10 bases between the two ends. CDR3 coding DNA: TGTGCCAGCAGTATACAGCCCTCAACTAATGAAAAACTGTTTTTT. Amino acid sequence: CASSIQPSTNEKLFF.

The chain couples TRBV7-8 to TRBJ2-3, with D hard to call. The germline CDR1 and CDR2 sequences are SGHVS and FQNEAQ. Trimming shortened V by 5 bases and J by 0 bases, and 6 bases separated the two germline ends. This CDR3 spans 13 amino acids. As DNA, the CDR3 is TGTGCCAGCAGCGTCGACAGCACAGATACGCAGTATTTT. Residues: CASSVDSTDTQYF.

The J gene is TRBJ2-2, the V gene TRBV4-1; D is undetermined. The CDR3 is made up of 14 amino acids. CDR1 and CDR2 from the germline V gene are MGHRA and YSYEKL. Trimming stripped 1 base from V and 7 bases from J, with 10 bases between. The CDR3: CASSQGGDGGELFF. CDR3 bases: TGCGCCAGCAGCCAAGGGGGTGACGGCGGGGAGCTGTTTTTT.

The chain combines TRBV7-8 with TRBJ2-2, with D perhaps TRBD2 (5 bases). The CDR3 totals 14 residues. The germline CDR1 and CDR2 sequences are SGHVS and FQNEAQ. V lost 8 bases and J lost 2, with 12 bases in between. Here the CDR3 reads CASPGIVNTGELFF. The CDR3, as DNA: TGTGCCAGCCCGGGGATAGTCAACACCGGGGAGCTGTTTTTT.

The chain couples TRBV7-2 to TRBJ2-5; D not certain. TRBJ2-7 matches the DNA end more closely, so the J call is doubtful. From germline, CDR1 is SGHTA and CDR2 FQGNSA. This CDR3 region has 13 residues. The DNA of the CDR3 is TGTGCCAGCGGCCCGGTACTCTTTGGCGAGCAGTACTTC. This translates into CASGPVLFGEQYF.

The chain carries TRBV9 and TRBJ2-3; D perhaps matches TRBD2 (6 bases). Germline V gene lookup returns CDR1 SGDLS and CDR2 YYNGEE. The CDR3 is 15 amino acids. V lost 4 bases and J 2 bases, leaving 14 bases between the germline ends. The CDR3: CASSPGLSSTDTQYF. CDR3 bases: TGTGCCAGCAGCCCCGGACTATCTTCCACAGATACGCAGTATTTT.

This chain uses TRBV9 with TRBJ2-7, with TRBD2 matching 7 bases. CDR1 and CDR2 (germline): SGDLS, YYNGEE. The CDR3 spans 13 residues. V lost 4 bases to trimming and J lost 7 bases; unmatched junction nucleotides: 8. The CDR3 region is CASSPRTGGEQYF. DNA for the CDR3: TGTGCCAGCAGCCCCCGAACCGGGGGGGAGCAGTACTTC.

Only one count was recorded for this clone. The chain recombines TRBV4-1 with TRBJ2-7; 7 nucleotides align to TRBD2. Germline loops: CDR1 MGHRA, CDR2 YSYEKL. V lost 1 base to trimming and J lost 0 bases; unmatched junction nucleotides: 3. CDR3 length: 15 amino acids. The CDR3 sequence: CASSQALASSYEQYF. As DNA, the CDR3 is TGCGCCAGCAGCCAAGCACTAGCGAGCTCCTACGAGCAGTACTTC.

The chain is built from TRBV4-3 and TRBJ2-7; TRBD2 might be the D (6 bases). V was pared by 0 bases and J by 2 bases, with 14 bases between. The CDR3 has 16 residues. Germline CDR1 LGHNA, CDR2 YSLEER. CDR3 sequence (DNA): TGCGCCAGCAGCCAAGAGCGATTAGCGGACACCTACGAGCAGTACTTC. Translated: CASSQERLADTYEQYF.

The V call is TRBV11-3, the J call TRBJ2-3, with D possibly TRBD2 on 5 matching bases. V shed 3 bases and J shed 4 bases, with 5 bases lying between them. CDR1 is SGHNT, CDR2 YENEEA, per germline. There are 12 residues in the CDR3. The CDR3 region is CASSFGADTQYF. Here the CDR3 DNA reads TGTGCCAGCAGCTTCGGGGCAGATACGCAGTATTTT.

J is TRBJ1-1 and V is TRBV5-6; possibly TRBD1 for D (5 bases). Germline lookup yields CDR1 SGHDT and CDR2 YYEEEE. This CDR3 spans 14 amino acids. Trimming removed 4 bases from V and 10 bases from J, with 20 bases in between. The CDR3 DNA is TGTGCCAGCAGCCCACTGGCGGGGGTGAATGGAGCTTTCTTT. It codes for CASSPLAGVNGAFF.

V usage is TRBV7-9 and J usage is TRBJ2-1; the match to TRBD2 covers 7 bases. This CDR3 spans 17 amino acids. Germline V gives CDR1 SEHNR, CDR2 FQNEAQ (reference sequence). V was pared by 5 bases and J by 1 base, with 11 bases of the junction left unmatched. CDR3 nucleotides: TGTGCCAGCAGCCAGGCGCAGGGCGGGGGTTCCTACAATGAGCAGTTCTTC. It specifies CASSQAQGGGSYNEQFF.

The rearrangement links TRBV13 to TRBJ1-1; perhaps TRBD1 as D (5 bases). CDR3 length: 12 residues. The germline CDR1 and CDR2 sequences are PRHDT and FYEKMQ (reference sequence). The V end lost 4 bases, the J end lost 8 bases, and 11 bases lay between the germline ends. The DNA of the CDR3 is TGTGCCAGCAGCTACGCAGGGTCGGAAGCTTTCTTT. Protein product: CASSYAGSEAFF.